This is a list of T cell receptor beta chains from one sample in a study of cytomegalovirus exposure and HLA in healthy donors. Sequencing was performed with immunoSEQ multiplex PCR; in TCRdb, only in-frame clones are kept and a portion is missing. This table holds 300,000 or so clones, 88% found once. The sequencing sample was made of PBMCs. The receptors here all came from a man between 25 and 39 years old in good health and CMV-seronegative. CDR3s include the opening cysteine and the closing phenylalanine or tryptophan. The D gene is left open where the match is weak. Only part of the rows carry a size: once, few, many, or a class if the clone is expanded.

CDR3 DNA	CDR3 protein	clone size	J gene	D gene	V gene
TGCGCCAGCAGCCAAGCGTCAGAACGGGGTAACATTCAGTACTTC	CASSQASERGNIQYF	-	TRBJ2-4	-	TRBV4-1
TGTGCCAGTAGTATAGGGGATTCCGGGACAAGGGATCCAAGATACCAGTACTTC	CASSIGDSGTRDPRYQYF	-	TRBJ2-5	-	TRBV19
TGTGCCAGCAGCTTCAACCCTCAGGGTCGAGGTGAAGCTTTCTTT	CASSFNPQGRGEAFF	-	TRBJ1-1	-	TRBV7-2
TGTGCCAGCAGCCAGGAAAGAGAAAGAGACGAGCAGTACTTC	CASSQERERDEQYF	-	TRBJ2-7	-	TRBV7-9
TGCGCCAGCAGCCACGGGACAGGGGTAGGCGGCTACACCTTC	CASSHGTGVGGYTF	medium-sized	TRBJ1-2	TRBD1	TRBV4-3
TGTGCCAGCAGCTTAGAACCGGGACAGTACGAGCAGTACTTC	CASSLEPGQYEQYF	-	TRBJ2-7	TRBD1	TRBV11-2
TGTGCCAGCAGCTTGTCGACTTCGAGCTCGACGTCAGGGATAGAGCAGTACTTC	CASSLSTSSSTSGIEQYF	-	TRBJ2-7	-	TRBV7-9
TGTGCCAGCAGTGTCCGGTCTTCGGGGGAGCAGTACTTC	CASSVRSSGEQYF	-	TRBJ2-7	-	TRBV27
TGTGCCAGCAGTGGTCGGGGGGGCCCCGACAATGAGCAGTTCTTC	CASSGRGGPDNEQFF	-	TRBJ2-1	TRBD2	TRBV2
TGTGCCAGCAGCTCGGACAGCACCTTGAACACTGAAGCTTTCTTT	CASSSDSTLNTEAFF	-	TRBJ1-1	-	TRBV11-1
TGTGCCAGCAGGACCCGGGACAGAAGCAGTCAGCCCCAGCATTTT	CASRTRDRSSQPQHF	-	TRBJ1-5	TRBD1	TRBV6-1
TGCGCCAGCAGTGAGGTGTCAGGGGGCCTGGAGACCCAGTACTTC	CASSEVSGGLETQYF	-	TRBJ2-5	TRBD1	TRBV10-1
TGTGCCAGCAGCCGGACAGACTCCTACGAGCAGTACTTC	CASSRTDSYEQYF	-	TRBJ2-7	-	TRBV13
TGCGCCAGCAGCCCTCGACAGGAATCTAGCACAGATACGCAGTATTTT	CASSPRQESSTDTQYF	-	TRBJ2-3	-	TRBV4-3
TGTGCCAGCAGCAAATTCATAACGGTAATTTCTCTCAATCAGCCCCAGCATTTT	CASSKFITVISLNQPQHF	-	TRBJ1-5	-	TRBV21-1
TGCGCCAGCAGCTTGTATCCTAGCGGGGGTGCTAGCACAGATACGCAGTATTTT	CASSLYPSGGASTDTQYF	-	TRBJ2-3	TRBD2	TRBV5-1
TGCAGCGTTGAAGTCCCGCAGGGGGCAGGGGAAGCTTTCTTT	CSVEVPQGAGEAFF	-	TRBJ1-1	TRBD1	TRBV29-1
TGTGCCAGCAGCCTCGACATGAACACTGAAGCTTTCTTT	CASSLDMNTEAFF	-	TRBJ1-1	-	TRBV9
TGTGCCAGCAGCCGGACAGGGTCGAAAGGAAACACCATATATTTT	CASSRTGSKGNTIYF	once	TRBJ1-3	TRBD1	TRBV7-2
TGTGCCAGCAGCCCCAACAGGGGGTATGTGACCCAGTACTTC	CASSPNRGYVTQYF	-	TRBJ2-5	TRBD1	TRBV5-6
TGCGCCAGCAGCCAAGAAGCACCACAAGAGACCCAGTACTTC	CASSQEAPQETQYF	-	TRBJ2-5	-	TRBV4-1
TGTGCCAGCAGTGTCACCGGGACAGGGGGCAACTATGGCTACACCTTC	CASSVTGTGGNYGYTF	-	TRBJ1-2	TRBD1	TRBV6-1
TGTGCCAGCAGTGACTCGGTGACTAGCGGGGGGCACACAGATACGCAGTATTTT	CASSDSVTSGGHTDTQYF	-	TRBJ2-3	TRBD2	TRBV6-4
TGTGCCAGCAGTTACGGACATGGCGAAAAACTGTTTTTT	CASSYGHGEKLFF	-	TRBJ1-4	-	TRBV6-5
TGTGCCAGCAGCCCGGGGACTGGATACGAGCAGTACTTC	CASSPGTGYEQYF	-	TRBJ2-7	-	TRBV7-9
TGCAGCTCCGGGACAGGGGGTTTTTATGAGCAGTTCTTC	CSSGTGGFYEQFF	-	TRBJ2-1	TRBD1	TRBV29-1
TGTGCCAGTAGTCCCGGCGGGGGGCAACCGAACACCGGGGAGCTGTTTTTT	CASSPGGGQPNTGELFF	-	TRBJ2-2	TRBD2	TRBV19
TGCAGCGTTGAAGGCGGACAGGGGGACGAGCAGTACTTC	CSVEGGQGDEQYF	-	TRBJ2-7	TRBD1	TRBV29-1
TGTGCCAGCAGCGTAAACTCAATGAACACTGAAGCTTTCTTT	CASSVNSMNTEAFF	-	TRBJ1-1	-	TRBV9
TGTGCCAGCAGTGGGCCCCCGGGACAGGAGACCCCCTTCAACACTGAAGCTTTCTTT	CASSGPPGQETPFNTEAFF	-	TRBJ1-1	TRBD1	TRBV6-1
TGCGCCAGCAGCTTGGCGACAGATAGCAATCAGCCCCAGCATTTT	CASSLATDSNQPQHF	-	TRBJ1-5	-	TRBV5-1
TGTGCCAGCAGAACGGGACTAGCTTTTCGGGAGCAGTACTTC	CASRTGLAFREQYF	-	TRBJ2-7	TRBD2	TRBV5-4
TGTGCCAGCAGGACGACAGCGGGGTCACCCCTCCACTTT	CASRTTAGSPLHF	-	TRBJ1-6	-	TRBV2
TGTGCCAGCAGCTTTCCAGGCTCAGGGGGATCCGGAAACACCATATATTTT	CASSFPGSGGSGNTIYF	-	TRBJ1-3	TRBD1	TRBV7-8
TGTGCCAGCAGCTTAGATCGAGGGAGCGAGACCCAGTACTTC	CASSLDRGSETQYF	-	TRBJ2-5	-	TRBV7-6
TGTGCCAGCAGCCGACCAAGGGACAAGGGGACCTACGAGCAGTACTTC	CASSRPRDKGTYEQYF	many	TRBJ2-7	-	TRBV7-8
TGTGCCAGCAGTCGCAATAGGGAGGGCTCCTACGAGCAGTACTTC	CASSRNREGSYEQYF	-	TRBJ2-7	TRBD2	TRBV7-9
TGTGCCAGCAGCTTAGCGGGTAACGAGCAGTACTTC	CASSLAGNEQYF	-	TRBJ2-7	-	TRBV11-2
TGTGCCAGCAGCTTGGGCGGACTCTACGAGCAGTACTTC	CASSLGGLYEQYF	-	TRBJ2-7	-	TRBV5-6
TGTGCCAGCAGGGTTTCGGTAGCCAAAAACATTCAGTACTTC	CASRVSVAKNIQYF	-	TRBJ2-4	-	TRBV28
TGTGCCAGCAGCCAATTTCGAGAAGAGACCCAGTACTTC	CASSQFREETQYF	-	TRBJ2-5	-	TRBV14
TGCAGCGTTTCAGGGGGTAACACTGAAGCTTTCTTT	CSVSGGNTEAFF	-	TRBJ1-1	TRBD1	TRBV29-1
TGTGCCAGCAGCCAAAGGGGGGGGCCGAACACCGGGGAGCTGTTTTTT	CASSQRGGPNTGELFF	-	TRBJ2-2	-	TRBV11-2
TGCGCCAGCAGCCCAGGCTTCCGCTCCTACGAGCAGTACTTC	CASSPGFRSYEQYF	-	TRBJ2-7	-	TRBV4-3
TGCAGCGCTACAGGGGCGCACATGAACACTGAAGCTTTCTTT	CSATGAHMNTEAFF	-	TRBJ1-1	TRBD1	TRBV29-1
TGTGCCAGTAGTACCTCACTTGGGACAGGAAAGACCCAGTACTTC	CASSTSLGTGKTQYF	-	TRBJ2-5	TRBD1	TRBV19
TGTGCCAGCAGTTTTCCGGGGTCTGAAGCTTTCTTT	CASSFPGSEAFF	-	TRBJ1-1	-	TRBV27
TGTGCCAGTAGCATTAGTCCGTCTGGAAACACCATATATTTT	CASSISPSGNTIYF	-	TRBJ1-3	-	TRBV19